The 15 T cell receptor beta chains listed next were all sequenced from one sample in a study of cytomegalovirus exposure and HLA in healthy donors. Use of 60 Vbeta and 13 Jbeta primers characterized the PCR. Sequencing was performed with immunoSEQ multiplex PCR; in TCRdb, only in-frame clones are kept and a portion is missing. This repertoire shows roughly 130,000 clones, about 80% found once; its top ten account for under 3%. The sequenced material came from PBMCs. The receptors were sampled from a boy between 2 and 10 years old in good health and CMV-seronegative.

This clone has just a few counts. This rearrangement joins TRBV6-6 to TRBJ2-7; 8 bases map to TRBD2. This CDR3 has 15 amino acids. Per germline, CDR1 MNHNY and CDR2 SVGAGI (reference sequence). The junction had 9 bases not matched to a gene; V was cut back by 2 bases and J by 6 bases. CDR3 in DNA: TGTGCCAGCAGTTACCCGGGGGGGCTTAATTCCGAGCAGTACTTC. Protein sequence: CASSYPGGLNSEQYF.

The V gene is TRBV5-1, the J gene TRBJ1-3; 9 bases align to TRBD1. V was clipped by 2 bases and J by 1 base; unmatched bases: 10. The CDR3 totals 18 residues. Germline lookup yields CDR1 SGHRS and CDR2 YFSETQ. The CDR3: CASSFGTGSSRSGNTIYF. The CDR3 DNA sequence: TGCGCCAGCAGCTTCGGGACAGGGTCATCAAGGTCTGGAAACACCATATATTTT. Full variable domain (missing parts from reference TRBV5-1 and TRBJ1-3): KAGVTQTPRYLIKTRGQQVTLSCSPISGHRSVSWYQQTPGQGLQFLFEYFSETQRNKGNFPGRFSGRQFSNSRSEMNVSTLELGDSALYLCASSFGTGSSRSGNTIYFGEGSWLTVV.

V gene TRBV6-1 combines with J gene TRBJ2-7; D may be TRBD2 (7 bases). CDR3 length equals 14 residues. Germline assignment: CDR1 MNHNS and CDR2 SASEGT. Trimming took 7 bases from V and 4 from J, leaving 17 bases between them. In DNA, the CDR3 is TGTGCCAGCACCATACAGGGAGGGGATTACGAGCAGTACTTC. This gives the protein CASTIQGGDYEQYF.

The chain uses TRBV5-1 and TRBJ2-5; D ambiguous. This CDR3 has 17 amino acids. Germline V lookup: CDR1 SGHRS, CDR2 YFSETQ. V lost 0 bases and J 2 bases, leaving 17 bases between the germline ends. The CDR3 nucleotides read TGCGCCAGCAGCTTGGTGTGGCCCCGGGTCCGTCAAGAGACCCAGTACTTC. This gives the protein CASSLVWPRVRQETQYF.

This chain joins TRBV27 and TRBJ1-1; 7 bases fit TRBD1. This CDR3 contains 12 residues. Trimming cost V 6 bases and J 10 bases; bases outside gene matches: 8. Germline V gene data show CDR1 as MNHEY and CDR2 as SMNVEV (reference sequence). CDR3 region: CASSPPGQLAFF. The CDR3, as DNA: TGTGCCAGCAGCCCACCGGGACAGTTAGCTTTCTTT.

This clone appeared once. One junction end disagrees with the germline gene, perhaps due to a read error. The V call is TRBV2, the J call TRBJ2-7; D remains ambiguous. This CDR3 has 14 amino acids. Germline CDR1 is SNHLY and CDR2 is FYNNEI. In DNA, the CDR3 is TGTGCCAGCAGTGAAAGCGTCAGCTCCTACGGGCAGTACTTC. It yields the protein CASSESVSSYGQYF.

The chain links TRBV27 to TRBJ2-5; TRBD2 is a possible D gene (5 bases). Germline V gene lookup returns CDR1 MNHEY and CDR2 SMNVEV (reference sequence). Trimming removed 8 bases from V and 7 bases from J, with 17 bases in between. The CDR3 length is 13 residues. The DNA of the CDR3 is TGTGCCAGCTCCCTGAGGGCCGAGGGGACCCAGTACTTC. Translated, it gives CASSLRAEGTQYF.

V gene TRBV19 combines with J gene TRBJ2-1, with D unclear. The CDR3 totals 12 residues. V was pared by 2 bases and J by 3 bases, with 2 bases between. Germline V gene data show CDR1 as LNHDA and CDR2 as SQIVND (reference sequence). The DNA for the CDR3 is TGTGCCAGTAGTATACTCTACAATGAGCAGTTCTTC. Amino acid sequence: CASSILYNEQFF.

In its sample, this clone was seen a few times. The rearrangement uses TRBV10-3 and TRBJ2-2; 11 bases match TRBD2. With 8 bases clipped from V and 7 bases from J, the junction kept 12 bases outside the gene matches. Per germline, CDR1 ENHRY and CDR2 SYGVKD. The CDR3 has 16 residues. The CDR3 here is CAIRSGSGRAGGELFF. In DNA, the CDR3 is TGTGCCATCCGGTCAGGTAGCGGGAGGGCAGGCGGGGAGCTGTTTTTT.

This clone was picked up one time. The CDR3: CASGVALAGPNNEQFF. CDR3 DNA: TGCGCCAGCGGGGTCGCGCTAGCGGGTCCAAACAATGAGCAGTTCTTC. The rearrangement links TRBV5-1 to TRBJ2-1, with 8 bases matching TRBD2. The V and J ends lost 7 bases and 5 bases, in that order; junction bases with no gene match: 14. Germline-derived CDR1 and CDR2 are SGHRS and YFSETQ. The CDR3 totals 16 residues.

The V call is TRBV2, the J call TRBJ2-3, with TRBD2 as a possible D gene (6 bases). This CDR3 region has 12 residues. Germline V gives CDR1 SNHLY, CDR2 FYNNEI. V was pared by 6 bases and J by 5 bases, with 9 bases between. CDR3 in amino acids: CASRDYQDTQYF. The DNA of the CDR3 is TGTGCCAGCAGGGACTATCAAGATACGCAGTATTTT.

This clone was observed a few times. The rearrangement links TRBV7-9 to TRBJ2-5; possible D gene TRBD2, 6 bases. The J call may not be correct, given that the DNA end is closer to TRBJ2-7. Per the germline V gene, CDR1 is SEHNR and CDR2 is FQNEAQ (reference sequence). This CDR3 spans 16 amino acids. Here the CDR3 reads CASSHFPGDSGVEQYF. CDR3 sequence (DNA): TGTGCCAGCAGCCATTTCCCCGGGGACTCGGGGGTCGAGCAGTACTTC.

This clone was observed a few times. The chain joins TRBV4-2 to TRBJ2-5; a possible D gene is TRBD1 (6 bases). CDR1 and CDR2 from the germline V gene are LGHNA and YNFKEQ. Trimming pared 4 bases from V and 2 bases from J, leaving 11 bases between. The CDR3 is 14 amino acids. The CDR3 loop is CASSPLDRQETQYF. DNA for the CDR3: TGTGCCAGCAGCCCTCTTGACAGGCAAGAGACCCAGTACTTC.

The chain recombines TRBV6-5 with TRBJ2-2; the D gene is possibly TRBD1 (6 bases). This CDR3 region has 13 residues. Germline V gene data show CDR1 as MNHEY and CDR2 as SVGAGI. The V gene lost 10 bases and the J gene lost 2 bases, with 11 bases spanning the gap. This CDR3 is CAISGTNTGELFF. CDR3 coding DNA: TGTGCCATATCCGGGACAAACACCGGGGAGCTGTTTTTT.

The V gene is TRBV5-1, the J gene TRBJ2-1; the match to TRBD2 covers 9 bases. The CDR3 extends over 15 amino acids. J was trimmed by 6 bases and V by 2 bases; bases with no gene match: 6. Per the germline V gene, CDR1 is SGHRS and CDR2 is YFSETQ. The CDR3: CASSFGGGDFNEQFF. CDR3 DNA sequence: TGCGCCAGCAGCTTCGGCGGGGGGGATTTCAATGAGCAGTTCTTC.